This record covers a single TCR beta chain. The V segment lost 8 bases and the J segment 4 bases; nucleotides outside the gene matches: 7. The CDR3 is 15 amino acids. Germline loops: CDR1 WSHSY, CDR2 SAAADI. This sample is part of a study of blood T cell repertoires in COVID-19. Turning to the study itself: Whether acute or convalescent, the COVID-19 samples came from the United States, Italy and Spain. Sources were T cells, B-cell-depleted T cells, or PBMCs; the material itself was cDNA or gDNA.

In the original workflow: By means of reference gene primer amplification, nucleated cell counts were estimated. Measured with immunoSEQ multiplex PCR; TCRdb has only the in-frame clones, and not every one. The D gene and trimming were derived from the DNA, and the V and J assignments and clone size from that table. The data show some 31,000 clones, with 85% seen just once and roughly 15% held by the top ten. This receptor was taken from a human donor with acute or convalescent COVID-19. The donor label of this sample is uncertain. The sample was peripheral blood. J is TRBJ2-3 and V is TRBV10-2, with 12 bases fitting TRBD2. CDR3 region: CASQPASGGADTQYF. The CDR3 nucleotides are TGCGCCAGCCAACCGGCTAGCGGGGGGGCAGATACGCAGTATTTT.